This T cell receptor (beta chain) was identified during a study of T cell changes during pregnancy in multiple sclerosis. Clones were read by immunoSEQ multiplex PCR, and TCRdb kept only the in-frame ones, dropping some. The sample consists of about 33,000 clones, about 90% of them appearing once. The germline V gene encodes CDR1 SGHTA and CDR2 FQGNSA. The CDR3 has 14 residues. Trimming removed 5 bases from V and 4 bases from J, with 14 bases in between. The sequenced sample was CD4+ T cells from peripheral blood mononuclear cells, obtained in the third trimester of pregnancy. This sequence originates from a female donor in good health, enrolled as a control in a pregnancy study. V usage is TRBV7-2 and J usage is TRBJ2-5; tentative D call: TRBD1 (5 bases). Here the CDR3 DNA reads TGTGCCAGCAGCCTACCCAGACAGTTAGAGACCCAGTACTTC. As protein: CASSLPRQLETQYF.